One and the same sample provided the 32 T cell receptor beta chains below, sequenced in a study of blood T cell repertoires in COVID-19. Only in-frame clones appear in the TCRdb table, and some are missing; sequencing was by immunoSEQ multiplex PCR. Of tens of thousands of clones in the sample, roughly 83% were seen once. What was sequenced was peripheral blood. All receptors come from a man older than 75 with active or convalescent COVID-19.

This clone was counted only a few times. The rearrangement joins TRBV27 to TRBJ2-2, with D possibly being TRBD1 (6 bases). Germline-derived CDR1 and CDR2 are MNHEY and SMNVEV (reference sequence). The CDR3 length is 15 residues. V was trimmed by 8 bases and J by 5 bases, leaving 18 bases between them. The CDR3 DNA reads TGTGCCAGCTCCACCTCAGGGGCCCGAACCGGGGAGCTGTTTTTT. Translation gives CASSTSGARTGELFF.

The chain employs TRBV5-4 and TRBJ2-3; 16 nucleotides agree with TRBD2. Germline V CDR1 and CDR2: SGHNT, YYREEE (reference sequence). CDR3 length: 17 amino acids. With V trimmed by 4 bases and J by 5 bases, 7 bases remained unmatched. In DNA form, the CDR3 reads TGTGCCAGCAGCCCGGGACTAGCGGGGGGGATCGGAGATACGCAGTATTTT. It is translated as CASSPGLAGGIGDTQYF. Full variable domain (outside the CDR3, taken from reference TRBV5-4 and TRBJ2-3): ETGVTQSPTHLIKTRGQQVTLRCSSQSGHNTVSWYQQALGQGPQFIFQYYREEENGRGNFPPRFSGLQFPNYSSELNVNALELDDSALYLCASSPGLAGGIGDTQYFGPGTRLTVL.

This clone has a handful of counts. This chain uses TRBV4-2 with TRBJ2-2; D is undetermined. The CDR3 consists of 14 residues. Trimming stripped 0 bases from V and 2 bases from J, with 4 bases between. Germline-derived CDR1 and CDR2 are LGHNA and YNFKEQ. This chain's CDR3 is CASSQESNTGELFF. CDR3 DNA: TGTGCCAGCAGCCAAGAGTCTAACACCGGGGAGCTGTTTTTT.

The chain has TRBV4-1 and TRBJ2-5, with 8 bases that match TRBD2. The V gene's germline CDR1 is MGHRA and CDR2 YSYEKL. The ends lost 0 bases at V and 4 bases at J; junction bases unmatched: 13. The length of the CDR3 is 18 residues. The CDR3 spells CASSQESLSGSKPETQYF. CDR3 nucleotides: TGCGCCAGCAGCCAAGAAAGTTTAAGCGGGAGTAAGCCAGAGACCCAGTACTTC.

The rearrangement uses TRBV11-2 and TRBJ2-1; 8 nucleotides align to TRBD2. J was trimmed by 5 bases and V by 4 bases; bases with no gene match: 7. Germline lookup yields CDR1 SGHAT and CDR2 FQNNGV. The CDR3 spans 15 residues. The chain's CDR3 is CASSSEAGDHNEQFF. The CDR3 nucleotides read TGTGCCAGCAGCTCTGAAGCGGGGGACCACAATGAGCAGTTCTTC.

The CDR3 region is CASKAGINTEAFF. The CDR3 coding sequence is TGTGCCAGCAAGGCGGGGATAAACACTGAAGCTTTCTTT. The V call is TRBV6-5, the J call TRBJ1-1; the D is unclear. Germline loops: CDR1 MNHEY, CDR2 SVGAGI. CDR3 length equals 13 residues. V was shortened by 7 bases and J by 2 bases, with 11 bases between the two germline ends.

The J gene is TRBJ1-1, the V gene TRBV5-1, with D hard to call. Germline V gives CDR1 SGHRS, CDR2 YFSETQ. The length of the CDR3 is 19 residues. V was cut by 6 bases and J by 0 bases, with 27 bases left in between. The CDR3 sequence is CASTLGFRVRLSVNTEAFF. The CDR3 bases are TGCGCCAGCACCCTCGGGTTTCGGGTTCGGTTGTCCGTGAACACTGAAGCTTTCTTT.

In the case of this clone: A read error may account for a junction end that differs from germline. This chain uses TRBV12-3 or TRBV12-4 with TRBJ2-5, with D perhaps TRBD2 (6 bases). The CDR3 is made up of 13 amino acids. The CDR3 DNA reads TGTGCCAGCAGCATGACTGGACTAAGAGACCCGGACTTC. Translation: CASSMTGLRDPDF.

The J gene is TRBJ2-3, the V gene TRBV27; a weak D match, TRBD2 (5 bases). The CDR3 runs 15 residues. CDR1 is MNHEY, CDR2 SMNVEV, per germline (reference sequence). Trimming cost V 5 bases and J 1 base, with 13 bases left between them. Here the CDR3 reads CASSPGELGTDTQYF. DNA of the CDR3: TGTGCCAGCAGTCCTGGGGAGCTGGGCACAGATACGCAGTATTTT.

V and J are TRBV5-1 and TRBJ2-7, with a weak D call TRBD2 (6 bases). Germline V gene sequence: CDR1 SGHRS, CDR2 YFSETQ. The CDR3 loop spans 15 amino acids. V lost 0 bases and J lost 2, with 12 bases in between. CDR3 in DNA: TGCGCCAGCAGCTTGGCCTCTGGGGGGACCTACGAGCAGTACTTC. Amino acids: CASSLASGGTYEQYF.

This clone was recorded once. The chain is built from TRBV4-2 and TRBJ2-7; TRBD2 matches 10 bases. This CDR3 region has 16 residues. CDR1 LGHNA and CDR2 YNFKEQ come from the germline V gene. The V and J ends lost 0 bases and 4 bases, in that order; junction bases with no gene match: 6. The CDR3, as DNA: TGTGCCAGCAGCCAAGAGGGGAGTAGCGGGAGGTACGAGCAGTACTTC. Amino acid sequence: CASSQEGSSGRYEQYF.

This chain uses TRBV18 with TRBJ2-4; maybe TRBD2 (6 bases). Germline V gene lookup returns CDR1 KGHSH and CDR2 LQKENI. The CDR3 spans 16 residues. The V end lost 0 bases, the J end lost 0 bases, and 9 bases lay between the germline ends. The DNA for the CDR3 is TGTGCCAGCTCACCACCGGCGGGACTAGCCAAAAACATTCAGTACTTC. Amino acid sequence: CASSPPAGLAKNIQYF.

V gene TRBV5-8 combines with J gene TRBJ2-5; 10 bases are a match to TRBD2. The germline CDR1 and CDR2 sequences are SGHTS and YDEGEE. Trimming took 8 bases from V and 4 from J; bases not matched to a gene: 8. The CDR3 loop spans 14 amino acids. CDR3 bases: TGTGCCAGTTTCCTAGCGGGAGCGGCAGAGACCCAGTACTTC. It encodes CASFLAGAAETQYF. Combining the CDR3 with reference TRBV5-8 and TRBJ2-5 gives the whole variable domain EAGVTQSPTHLIKTRGQQATLRCSPISGHTSVYWYQQALGLGLQFLLWYDEGEERNRGNFPPRFSGRQFPNYSSELNVNALELEDSALYLCASFLAGAAETQYFGPGTRLLVL.

V and J are TRBV5-4 and TRBJ2-5, with 12 bases matching TRBD2. Germline V gene data show CDR1 as SGHNT and CDR2 as YYREEE (reference sequence). CDR3 length equals 16 residues. Trimming took 4 bases from V and 0 from J; bases not matched to a gene: 4. The CDR3 region is CASSVGTSGYQETQYF. The CDR3 DNA reads as TGTGCCAGCAGCGTCGGGACTAGCGGGTACCAAGAGACCCAGTACTTC. Together with reference TRBV5-4 and TRBJ2-5, the CDR3 gives the full variable domain: ETGVTQSPTHLIKTRGQQVTLRCSSQSGHNTVSWYQQALGQGPQFIFQYYREEENGRGNFPPRFSGLQFPNYSSELNVNALELDDSALYLCASSVGTSGYQETQYFGPGTRLLVL.

V and J are TRBV9 and TRBJ2-2; D not resolved. The germline V and J ends were trimmed by 0 bases and 0 bases, with 6 bases remaining between them. This CDR3 is 15 amino acids long. In germline, CDR1 is SGDLS, CDR2 YYNGEE. This chain's CDR3 is CASSVGGANTGELFF. Here the CDR3 DNA reads TGTGCCAGCAGCGTAGGCGGCGCGAACACCGGGGAGCTGTTTTTT.

This chain links TRBV6-5 with TRBJ1-5; no reliable D call. Germline-derived CDR1 and CDR2 are MNHEY and SVGAGI. The V end was cut by 6 bases, the J end by 0 bases, with 12 bases between. The CDR3 loop spans 15 amino acids. The CDR3 protein is CASRDRHHSNQPQHF. In nucleotides, the CDR3 is TGTGCCAGCAGAGACCGACACCATAGCAATCAGCCCCAGCATTTT.

The chain is built from TRBV5-6 and TRBJ2-1; TRBD1 matches 11 bases. There are 15 residues in the CDR3. V lost 0 bases to trimming and J lost 9 bases; unmatched junction nucleotides: 5. Germline CDR1 SGHDT, CDR2 YYEEEE. The CDR3 region is CASSLGGQGAIEQFF. The CDR3, as DNA: TGTGCCAGCAGCTTGGGTGGACAGGGGGCAATTGAGCAGTTCTTC. Complete variable domain (other parts from reference TRBV5-6 and TRBJ2-1): DAGVTQSPTHLIKTRGQQVTLRCSPKSGHDTVSWYQQALGQGPQFIFQYYEEEERQRGNFPDRFSGHQFPNYSSELNVNALLLGDSALYLCASSLGGQGAIEQFFGPGTRLTVL.

The rearrangement joins TRBV4-3 to TRBJ2-5, with D tentatively TRBD2 (5 bases). Germline values: CDR1 LGHNA, CDR2 YSLEER. The CDR3 covers 14 residues. The ends were cut back, 4 bases at V and 0 bases at J, with 9 bases in the middle. The CDR3 DNA sequence: TGCGCCAGCAGCCGGGAGCGGTACCAAGAGACCCAGTACTTC. Its protein product is CASSRERYQETQYF.

The J gene is TRBJ2-6, the V gene TRBV18, with D perhaps TRBD1 (5 bases). Germline CDR1 is KGHSH and CDR2 is LQKENI. V gave up 2 bases and J gave up 1 base, with 15 bases separating them. The CDR3 spans 18 residues. CDR3: CASSPVRQGGSGANVLTF. For the CDR3, the DNA is TGTGCCAGCTCACCAGTTCGGCAGGGTGGTTCTGGGGCCAACGTCCTGACTTTC.

V usage is TRBV5-6 and J usage is TRBJ1-5; TRBD1 might be the D (6 bases). The germline V gene has CDR1 SGHDT and CDR2 YYEEEE. The ends were cut back, 2 bases at V and 6 bases at J, with 15 bases in the middle. The CDR3 runs 15 residues. CDR3 sequence (DNA): TGTGCCAGCAGCTTCTTTGGTACAGGGTTTCAGCCCCAGCATTTT. Translating gives CASSFFGTGFQPQHF.

The chain couples TRBV7-2 to TRBJ2-7; 7 positions agree with TRBD2. There are 14 residues in the CDR3. CDR1 and CDR2 (germline): SGHTA, FQGNSA. The J segment lost 6 bases and the V segment lost 5 bases, leaving 10 bases of the junction unmatched. The CDR3 is CASSVRGDQGEQYF. The CDR3, as DNA: TGTGCCAGCAGCGTTCGGGGGGATCAAGGCGAGCAGTACTTC. Complete variable domain (other parts from reference TRBV7-2 and TRBJ2-7): GAGVSQSPSNKVTEKGKDVELRCDPISGHTALYWYRQSLGQGLEFLIYFQGNSAPDKSGLPSDRFSAERTGGSVSTLTIQRTQQEDSAVYLCASSVRGDQGEQYFGPGTRLTVT.

The genes are TRBV14 and TRBJ1-2; no firm D call. CDR1 SGHDN and CDR2 FVKESK come from the germline V gene. CDR3 size: 15 residues. Trimming took 0 bases from V and 7 from J, leaving 15 bases between them. CDR3 sequence (DNA): TGTGCCAGCAGCCAAGAACTTCGGGGTCCCGCTGGCTACACCTTC. Translated, it gives CASSQELRGPAGYTF.

The chain uses TRBV27 and TRBJ1-6; 7 nucleotides line up with TRBD1. Looked up from germline, CDR1 is MNHEY and CDR2 is SMNVEV (reference sequence). Trimming removed 2 bases from V and 6 bases from J; junction bases left unmatched: 4. CDR3 length: 15 residues. The CDR3 DNA follows: TGTGCCAGCAGTTTACAGGGGACAGCTAATTCACCCCTCCACTTT. Translated, it gives CASSLQGTANSPLHF.

The chain combines TRBV28 with TRBJ2-7; 11 positions agree with TRBD2. With 6 bases clipped from V and 6 bases from J, the junction kept 10 bases outside the gene matches. CDR3 length equals 15 residues. CDR1 is MDHEN, CDR2 SYDVKM, per germline. In nucleotides, the CDR3 is TGTGCCAGCAGAGATTCCGGGACTAGCGGAATCGAGCAGTACTTC. This translates into CASRDSGTSGIEQYF.

The chain combines TRBV5-1 with TRBJ1-2; D unresolved. V lost 2 bases and J lost 0, with 5 bases in between. This CDR3 spans 13 amino acids. CDR1 is SGHRS, CDR2 YFSETQ, per germline. The CDR3 spells CASSFGANYGYTF. CDR3 bases: TGCGCCAGCAGCTTCGGGGCTAACTATGGCTACACCTTC.

The rearrangement links TRBV2 to TRBJ1-3; no clear D. From germline, CDR1 is SNHLY and CDR2 FYNNEI. CDR3 length equals 12 residues. V dropped 3 bases and J dropped 9 bases, with 9 bases sitting between them. The CDR3 region has the DNA TGTGCCAGCAGTGATACAGTCGGCACCATATATTTT. Amino acid sequence: CASSDTVGTIYF.

In its sample, this clone was seen a few times. In DNA form, the CDR3 reads TGTGCCTGGAGTGCATCTGGAAACACCATATATTTT. The encoded protein is CAWSASGNTIYF. The chain recombines TRBV30 with TRBJ1-3; no definite D call. The V end was cut by 1 base, the J end by 1 base, with 2 bases between. CDR1 and CDR2 (germline): GTSNPN, SVGIG (reference sequence). CDR3 length equals 12 residues.

The V gene is TRBV2, the J gene TRBJ1-3, with D uncertain. V dropped 2 bases and J dropped 0 bases, with 5 bases sitting between them. This CDR3 region has 14 residues. Per the germline V gene, CDR1 is SNHLY and CDR2 is FYNNEI. CDR3 protein: CASSESVSGNTIYF. The CDR3 region has the DNA TGTGCCAGCAGTGAATCCGTCTCTGGAAACACCATATATTTT. The variable domain in full, completed from reference TRBV2 and TRBJ1-3, reads EPEVTQTPSHQVTQMGQEVILRCVPISNHLYFYWYRQILGQKVEFLVSFYNNEISEKSEIFDDQFSVERPDGSNFTLKIRSTKLEDSAMYFCASSESVSGNTIYFGEGSWLTVV.

The rearrangement uses TRBV29-1 and TRBJ1-1; the match to TRBD1 covers 7 bases. Germline trimming cut 3 bases from V and 10 bases from J; bases unmatched to any gene: 5. CDR1 and CDR2 (germline): SQVTM, ANQGSEA. The CDR3 contains 11 residues. The CDR3 bases are TGCAGCGTTGACTTCCGGGACAGAGCTTTCTTT. Translated, it gives CSVDFRDRAFF.

The rearrangement joins TRBV7-6 to TRBJ2-1; D is unclear. This CDR3 contains 15 residues. Germline V gene data show CDR1 as SGHVS and CDR2 as FNYEAQ. The V end was cut by 5 bases, the J end by 0 bases, with 11 bases between. CDR3 residues: CASSPRPFSYNEQFF. The CDR3 nucleotides are TGTGCCAGCAGCCCTAGGCCCTTCTCCTACAATGAGCAGTTCTTC. The full variable domain, its missing parts supplied by reference TRBV7-6 and TRBJ2-1, is GAGVSQSPRYKVTKRGQDVALRCDPISGHVSLYWYRQALGQGPEFLTYFNYEAQQDKSGLPNDRFSAERPEGSISTLTIQRTEQRDSAMYRCASSPRPFSYNEQFFGPGTRLTVL.

This chain connects TRBV5-4 to TRBJ1-6; D might be TRBD1 (5 bases). The ends were cut back, 4 bases at V and 7 bases at J, with 21 bases in the middle. The CDR3 is 17 amino acids. CDR1 is SGHNT and CDR2 is YYREEE in the germline V gene (reference sequence). The CDR3 region has the DNA TGTGCCAGCAGCCCGGGGGGTGGATCACCTGGGAATTCACCCCTCCACTTT. Its protein product is CASSPGGGSPGNSPLHF.

The V gene is TRBV6-5, the J gene TRBJ1-5; weak D call: TRBD1 (6 bases). V was clipped by 5 bases and J by 2 bases, with 13 bases between them. This CDR3 has 15 residues. CDR1 is MNHEY, CDR2 SVGAGI, per germline. CDR3 region: CASSRGGGRNQPQHF. The DNA for the CDR3 is TGTGCCAGCAGTCGAGGGGGTGGGCGCAATCAGCCCCAGCATTTT.